The T cell receptor (beta chain) under discussion was sequenced for a study of STAT3 mutations in large granular lymphocyte leukemia. The CDR3 length is 13 residues. The study's findings and limits: A small but highly pathogenic clone may have been missed. Every T-LGLL patient had at least one immunodominant TCRbeta clonotype.

Concerning this clone itself: What it binds is not known.

Assay: immunoSEQ multiplex PCR; the TCRdb copy retains only in-frame clones and omits some. The table includes over 25,000 clones, about 86% detected once. The rearrangement uses TRBV21-1 and TRBJ2-7; the table's D call, TRBD2, has no DNA check behind it. TRBV21-1 is annotated as a pseudogene. The specimen was peripheral blood mononuclear cells. This TCR was sampled from a man aged 60 to 69 with T-cell large granular lymphocyte leukemia. Some clones in this sample may be carry-over from other donors' samples. The CDR3 is CASSLGGSYEQYF. DNA for the CDR3: TGTGCCAGTTCCCTGGGGGGCTCCTACGAGCAGTACTTC.